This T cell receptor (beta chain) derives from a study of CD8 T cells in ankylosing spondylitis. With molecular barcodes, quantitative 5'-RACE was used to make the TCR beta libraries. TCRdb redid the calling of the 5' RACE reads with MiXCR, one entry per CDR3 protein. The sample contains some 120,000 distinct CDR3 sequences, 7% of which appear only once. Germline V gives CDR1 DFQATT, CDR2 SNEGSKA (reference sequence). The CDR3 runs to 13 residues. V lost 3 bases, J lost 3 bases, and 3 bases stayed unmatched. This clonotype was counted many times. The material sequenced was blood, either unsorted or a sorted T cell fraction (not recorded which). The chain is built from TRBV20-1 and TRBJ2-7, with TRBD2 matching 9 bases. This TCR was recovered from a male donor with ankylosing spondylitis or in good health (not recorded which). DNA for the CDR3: TGCAGTGCTAGGTGGACTAGCGACTACGAGCAGTACTTC. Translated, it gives CSARWTSDYEQYF.